This T cell receptor (beta chain) comes out of a study of T-cell reconstitution after alpha-beta-depleted transplantation in children. Findings and limits, study-wide: About two months after transplant, alpha-beta T cells reportedly came from several hundred expanded graft clones. Hyperexpanded clones declined; after one year, newly produced T cells mostly supplied diversity. Day-60 TCRbeta diversity that was high in some patients was derived from surviving recipient T cells and thymic progenitors.

For TCRbeta, the library was prepared with unique molecular identifiers. MiXCR was run by TCRdb on the PCR reads, yielding one entry per CDR3 protein. The table shows hundreds of thousands of distinct CDR3 sequences, with 10% to 15% occurring only once. This clonotype was picked up many times. Its antigen is unidentified. The ends were cut back, 10 bases at V and 6 bases at J, with 12 bases in the middle. CDR1 is MDHEN and CDR2 is SYDVKM in the germline V gene. CDR3 length: 11 amino acids. This sequence was found in a male patient younger than 18 who had a stem cell transplant for acute myeloid leukemia, so the T cells may come from the graft donor. The sample consisted of PBMCs, mostly from graft donor cells, taken 360 days after TCRalphabeta/CD19-depleted stem cell transplant. The chain carries TRBV28 and TRBJ1-2, with D unresolved. Here the CDR3 reads CAIGIPHGYTF. For the CDR3, the DNA is TGTGCCATCGGGATACCGCATGGCTACACCTTC.